These 13 T cell receptor beta chains share one sample of origin, sequenced in a study of CD8+CD57+ T cells in acquired aplastic anemia. Genomic DNA constituted the template upon which TCR beta VDJ and CDR3 profiling was performed. In TCRdb, the reads were re-called with MiXCR into one record per CDR3 protein. The repertoire holds more than 150,000 distinct CDR3 sequences, with 45% to 50% as singletons. Sequenced input: sorted CD4+, CD8+, or CD8+CD57+ T cells (not recorded which) from PBMCs. These receptors were taken from a human donor in good health.

This clonotype came up a few times. This chain uses TRBV27 with TRBJ2-1; D not resolved. V lost 10 bases, J lost 6 bases, and 13 bases lay in between. Germline-derived CDR1 and CDR2 are MNHEY and SMNVEV (reference sequence). The CDR3 has 12 residues. CDR3 protein: CATASSVNEQFF. The CDR3 nucleotides read TGTGCCACCGCCTCGAGCGTCAATGAGCAGTTCTTC.

This clonotype came up once. This clone may be a read error of a much larger clone one base away. This chain connects TRBV5-1 to TRBJ2-6; D tentatively reads TRBD1 or TRBD2 (5 bases each). CDR1 is SGHRS, CDR2 YFSETQ, per germline. The CDR3 runs 16 residues. Here the CDR3 reads CASSLAGYSGANVPTF. The CDR3, as DNA: TGCGCCAGCAGCTTGGCGGGGTACTCTGGGGCCAACGTCCCGACTTTC.

This rearrangement joins TRBV10-2 to TRBJ2-5; D call uncertain. This CDR3 comprises 14 residues. Looked up from germline, CDR1 is WSHSY and CDR2 is SAAADI. V was pared by 1 base and J by 5 bases, with 11 bases between. The CDR3 region has the DNA TGCGCCAGCAGTGAGTTGCGAGGAGAGGAGACCCAGTACTTC. It yields the protein CASSELRGEETQYF.

The V call is TRBV29-1, the J call TRBJ2-7; maybe TRBD1 (6 bases). Germline V gene sequence: CDR1 SQVTM, CDR2 ANQGSEA. V was cut by 4 bases and J by 0 bases, with 16 bases left in between. This CDR3 is 15 amino acids long. Here the CDR3 DNA reads TGCAGCGTTGGGGACCCCAGGGGCCTCTCCTACGAGCAGTACTTC. Translation: CSVGDPRGLSYEQYF.

This clonotype was found many times. The chain joins TRBV7-2 to TRBJ2-2, with 8 bases aligning to TRBD2. Germline assignment: CDR1 SGHTA and CDR2 FQGNSA. Trimming cost V 4 bases and J 5 bases; bases outside gene matches: 6. This CDR3 region has 15 residues. CDR3 DNA sequence: TGTGCCAGCAGCTCTCGGGAGGGAGTTACCGGGGAGCTGTTTTTT. Translating gives CASSSREGVTGELFF.

The chain carries TRBV12-3 or TRBV12-4 and TRBJ1-5; D gene ambiguous. Trimming took 2 bases from V and 5 from J, leaving 7 bases between them. The CDR3 has 13 residues. CDR3 loop: CASSLTRYQPQHF. The CDR3 DNA reads TGTGCCAGCAGTTTAACTCGCTATCAGCCCCAGCATTTT.

The chain uses TRBV7-9 and TRBJ1-3; 7 bases line up with TRBD1. In germline, CDR1 is SEHNR, CDR2 FQNEAQ (reference sequence). The CDR3 is 14 amino acids. V shed 7 bases and J 2 bases; nucleotides not matched to a gene: 5. CDR3 residues: CASINQGAGNTIYF. The CDR3 region has the DNA TGTGCCAGCATTAACCAGGGGGCTGGAAACACCATATATTTT.

The chain is built from TRBV15 and TRBJ2-7; 14 nucleotides line up with TRBD2. In germline, CDR1 is LNHNV, CDR2 YYDKDF (reference sequence). The CDR3 totals 20 residues. Trimming removed 3 bases from V and 0 bases from J; junction bases left unmatched: 13. The CDR3 DNA follows: TGTGCCACCAGCAGTGCTAGAGCCGGGACTAGCGGGGGCAACTCCTACGAGCAGTACTTC. It yields the protein CATSSARAGTSGGNSYEQYF. Combining the CDR3 with reference TRBV15 and TRBJ2-7 gives the whole variable domain DAMVIQNPRYQVTQFGKPVTLSCSQTLNHNVMYWYQQKSSQAPKLLFHYYDKDFNNEADTPDNFQSRRPNTSFCFLDIRSPGLGDTAMYLCATSSARAGTSGGNSYEQYFGPGTRLTVT.

The rearrangement uses TRBV2 and TRBJ1-1; TRBD1 might be the D (6 bases). The ends were cut back, 9 bases at V and 1 base at J, with 9 bases in the middle. The CDR3 consists of 12 residues. CDR1 SNHLY and CDR2 FYNNEI come from the germline V gene. CDR3 in amino acids: CASLRGNTEAFF. DNA for the CDR3: TGTGCCAGTCTCAGGGGGAACACTGAAGCTTTCTTT.

V and J are TRBV29-1 and TRBJ1-3; D is unclear. There are 13 residues in the CDR3. Germline V gene sequence: CDR1 SQVTM, CDR2 ANQGSEA. V was pared by 7 bases and J by 1 base, with 11 bases between. DNA for the CDR3: TGCAGCGCCGCTTTAAGTTCTGGAAACACCATATATTTT. Translation: CSAALSSGNTIYF.

The chain combines TRBV10-3 with TRBJ2-7, with a possible D match to TRBD2 (5 bases). The germline CDR1 and CDR2 sequences are ENHRY and SYGVKD. The CDR3 runs to 14 residues. V shed 4 bases and J shed 1 base, with 11 bases lying between them. As DNA, the CDR3 is TGTGCCATCAGTGGGAGCGGAGGTTCCTACGAGCAGTACTTC. This gives the protein CAISGSGGSYEQYF.

The chain uses TRBV7-6 and TRBJ1-2; 10 positions agree with TRBD1. CDR3 length: 15 residues. Per the germline V gene, CDR1 is SGHVS and CDR2 is FNYEAQ. The V gene end was trimmed by 1 base and the J gene end by 6 bases; junction bases not matched to a gene: 5. For the CDR3, the DNA is TGTGCCAGCAGCTTAGAGGAGACAGGGGGCAATGGCTACACCTTC. Encoded protein: CASSLEETGGNGYTF.

The chain links TRBV20-1 to TRBJ1-1, with D tentatively TRBD1 (5 bases). This CDR3 has 15 residues. Germline CDR1 DFQATT, CDR2 SNEGSKA (reference sequence). V gave up 2 bases and J gave up 1 base, with 14 bases separating them. The CDR3 DNA sequence: TGCAGTGCTAGATCCCCCCGGGACCAGAACACTGAAGCTTTCTTT. Encoded protein: CSARSPRDQNTEAFF.